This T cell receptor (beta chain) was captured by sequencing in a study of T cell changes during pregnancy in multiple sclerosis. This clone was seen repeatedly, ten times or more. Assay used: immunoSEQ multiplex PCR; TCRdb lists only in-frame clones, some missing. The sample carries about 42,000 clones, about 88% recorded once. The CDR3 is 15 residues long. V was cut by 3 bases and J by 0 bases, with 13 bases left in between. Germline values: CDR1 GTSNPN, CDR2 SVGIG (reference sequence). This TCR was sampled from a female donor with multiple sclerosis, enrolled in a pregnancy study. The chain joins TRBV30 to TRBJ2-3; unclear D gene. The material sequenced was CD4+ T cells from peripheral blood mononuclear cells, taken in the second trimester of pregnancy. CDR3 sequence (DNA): TGTGCCTGGAGGGCCCCAATTTCTAGCACAGATACGCAGTATTTT. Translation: CAWRAPISSTDTQYF.